This TCR beta chain emerged from a study of T cell responses to AZD1222 COVID-19 vaccine. General study findings and limits: Sampled repertoires all dated from after the peak T cell response.

This clone was seen only a few times. What it recognizes is unknown. The CDR3 runs to 11 residues. Germline V gene lookup returns CDR1 SQVTM and CDR2 ANQGSEA. The ends were cut back, 8 bases at V and 7 bases at J, with 14 bases in the middle. Some clones are missing from TCRdb's copy, which holds only in-frame ones; the method was immunoSEQ multiplex PCR. The sample has approximately 150,000 clones; roughly 92% are singletons. The material was peripheral blood, obtained on day 0 of AZD1222 vaccination. V usage is TRBV29-1 and J usage is TRBJ1-2, with D possibly matching TRBD1 (5 bases). This clonotype originated in an adult in good health. The CDR3 spells CSTSGTSGYTF. CDR3 sequence (DNA): TGCAGCACTTCAGGGACCTCTGGCTACACCTTC.